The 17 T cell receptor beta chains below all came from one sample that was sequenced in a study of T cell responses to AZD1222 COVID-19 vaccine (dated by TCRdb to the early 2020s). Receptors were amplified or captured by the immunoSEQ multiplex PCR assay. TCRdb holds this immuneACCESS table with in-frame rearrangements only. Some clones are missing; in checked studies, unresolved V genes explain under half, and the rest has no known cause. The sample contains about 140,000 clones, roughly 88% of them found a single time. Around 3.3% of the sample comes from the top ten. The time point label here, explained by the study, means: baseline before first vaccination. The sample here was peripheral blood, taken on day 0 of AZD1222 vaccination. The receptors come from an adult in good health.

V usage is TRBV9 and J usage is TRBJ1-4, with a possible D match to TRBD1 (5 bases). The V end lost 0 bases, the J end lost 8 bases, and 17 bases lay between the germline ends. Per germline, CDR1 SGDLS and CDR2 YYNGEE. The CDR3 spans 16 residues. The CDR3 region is CASSVGPLRGEEKLFF. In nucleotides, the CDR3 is TGTGCCAGCAGCGTAGGTCCGCTTAGGGGAGAGGAAAAACTGTTTTTT.

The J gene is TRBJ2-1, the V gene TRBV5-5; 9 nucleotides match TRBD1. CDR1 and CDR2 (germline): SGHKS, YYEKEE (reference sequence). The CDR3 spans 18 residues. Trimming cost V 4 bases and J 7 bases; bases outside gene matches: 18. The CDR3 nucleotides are TGTGCCAGCAGCGTACAGGGGGCCTCCAACGGGCGATTAAATGAGCAGTTCTTC. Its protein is CASSVQGASNGRLNEQFF.

Here the CDR3 DNA reads TGCGCCAGCAGCTTCAATCAGGGACAGATTACAAACACCATATATTTT. It encodes CASSFNQGQITNTIYF. The chain has TRBV4-3 and TRBJ1-3; 7 bases map to TRBD1. Germline lookup yields CDR1 LGHNA and CDR2 YSLEER. V shed 5 bases and J 6 bases; nucleotides not matched to a gene: 13. The CDR3 is 16 residues long.

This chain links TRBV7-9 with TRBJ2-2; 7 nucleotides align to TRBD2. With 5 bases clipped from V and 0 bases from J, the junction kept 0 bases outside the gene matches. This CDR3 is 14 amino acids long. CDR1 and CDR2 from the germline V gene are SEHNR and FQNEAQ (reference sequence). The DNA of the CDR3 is TGTGCCAGCAGCAGCGGGGCGAACACCGGGGAGCTGTTTTTT. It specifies CASSSGANTGELFF. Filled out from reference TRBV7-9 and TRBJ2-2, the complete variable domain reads DTGVSQNPRHKITKRGQNVTFRCDPISEHNRLYWYRQTLGQGPEFLTYFQNEAQLEKSRLLSDRFSAERPKGSFSTLEIQRTEQGDSAMYLCASSSGANTGELFFGEGSRLTVL.

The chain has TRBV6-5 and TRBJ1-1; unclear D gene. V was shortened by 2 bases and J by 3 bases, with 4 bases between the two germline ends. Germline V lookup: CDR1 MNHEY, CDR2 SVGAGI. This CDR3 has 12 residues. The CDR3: CASSYRDTEAFF. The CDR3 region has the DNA TGTGCCAGCAGTTACAGGGACACTGAAGCTTTCTTT.

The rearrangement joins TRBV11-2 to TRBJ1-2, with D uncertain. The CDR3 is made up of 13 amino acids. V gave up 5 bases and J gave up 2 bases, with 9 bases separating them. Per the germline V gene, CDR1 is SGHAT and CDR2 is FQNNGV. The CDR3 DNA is TGTGCCAGCAGCCCCACAAGGAACTATGGCTACACCTTC. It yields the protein CASSPTRNYGYTF.

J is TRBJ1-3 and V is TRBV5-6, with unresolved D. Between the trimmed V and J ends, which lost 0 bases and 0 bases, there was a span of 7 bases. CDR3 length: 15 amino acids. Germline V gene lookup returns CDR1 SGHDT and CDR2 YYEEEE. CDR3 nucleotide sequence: TGTGCCAGCAGCTTGGACGGATACTCTGGAAACACCATATATTTT. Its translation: CASSLDGYSGNTIYF.

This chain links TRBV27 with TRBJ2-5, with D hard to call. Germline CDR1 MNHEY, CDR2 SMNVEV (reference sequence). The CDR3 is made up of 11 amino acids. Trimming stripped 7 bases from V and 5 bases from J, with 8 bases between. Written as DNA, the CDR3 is TGTGCCAGCATGTTTATGGAGACCCAGTACTTC. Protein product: CASMFMETQYF.

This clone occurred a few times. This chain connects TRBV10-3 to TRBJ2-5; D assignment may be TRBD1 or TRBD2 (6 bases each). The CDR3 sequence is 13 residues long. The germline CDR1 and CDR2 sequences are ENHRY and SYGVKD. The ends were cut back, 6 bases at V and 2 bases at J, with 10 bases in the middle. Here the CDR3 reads CAIRGGTQETQYF. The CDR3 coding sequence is TGTGCCATCAGGGGCGGGACACAAGAGACCCAGTACTTC.

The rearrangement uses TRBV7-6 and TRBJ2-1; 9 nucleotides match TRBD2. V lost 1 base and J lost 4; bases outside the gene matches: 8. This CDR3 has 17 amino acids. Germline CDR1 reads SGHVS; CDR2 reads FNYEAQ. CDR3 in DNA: TGTGCCAGCAGCTTAGTGTCTGGCGGGAGGGCTTACAATGAGCAGTTCTTC. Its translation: CASSLVSGGRAYNEQFF.

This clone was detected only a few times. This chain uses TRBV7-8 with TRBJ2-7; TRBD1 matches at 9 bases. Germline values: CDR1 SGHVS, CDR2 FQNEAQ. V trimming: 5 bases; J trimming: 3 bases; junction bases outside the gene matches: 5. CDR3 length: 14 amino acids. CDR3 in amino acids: CASSKTGGNYEQYF. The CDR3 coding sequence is TGTGCCAGCAGCAAGACAGGGGGAAACTACGAGCAGTACTTC.

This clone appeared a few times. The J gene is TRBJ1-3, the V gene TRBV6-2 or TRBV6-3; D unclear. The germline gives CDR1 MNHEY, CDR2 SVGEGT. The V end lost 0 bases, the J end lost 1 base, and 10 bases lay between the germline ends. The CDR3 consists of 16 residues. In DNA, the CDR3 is TGTGCCAGCAGTTACTCGAGCGAGCGGTCTGGAAACACCATATATTTT. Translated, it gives CASSYSSERSGNTIYF.

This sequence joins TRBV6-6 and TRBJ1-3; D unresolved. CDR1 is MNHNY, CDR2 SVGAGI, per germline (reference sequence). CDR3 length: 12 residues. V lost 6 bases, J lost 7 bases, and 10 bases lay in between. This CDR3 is CASSLPSNTIYF. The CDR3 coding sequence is TGTGCCAGCAGCCTCCCTTCGAACACCATATATTTT.

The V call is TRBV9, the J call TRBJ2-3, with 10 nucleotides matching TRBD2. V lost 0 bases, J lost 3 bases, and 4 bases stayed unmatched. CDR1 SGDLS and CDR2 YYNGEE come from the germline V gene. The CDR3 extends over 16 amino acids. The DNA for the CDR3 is TGTGCCAGCAGCGTAGGAGCTAGCGGGAGTACAGATACGCAGTATTTT. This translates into CASSVGASGSTDTQYF. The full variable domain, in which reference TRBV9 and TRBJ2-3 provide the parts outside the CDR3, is DSGVTQTPKHLITATGQRVTLRCSPRSGDLSVYWYQQSLDQGLQFLIQYYNGEERAKGNILERFSAQQFPDLHSELNLSSLELGDSALYFCASSVGASGSTDTQYFGPGTRLTVL.

The CDR3 spells CASSPDRFNEKLFF. CDR3 DNA sequence: TGTGCCAGCTCACCGGACAGGTTTAATGAAAAACTGTTTTTT. This rearrangement joins TRBV18 to TRBJ1-4; TRBD1 matches 7 bases. Germline V gives CDR1 KGHSH, CDR2 LQKENI. V gave up 3 bases and J gave up 4 bases; unmatched junction bases: 2. This CDR3 is built from 14 residues.

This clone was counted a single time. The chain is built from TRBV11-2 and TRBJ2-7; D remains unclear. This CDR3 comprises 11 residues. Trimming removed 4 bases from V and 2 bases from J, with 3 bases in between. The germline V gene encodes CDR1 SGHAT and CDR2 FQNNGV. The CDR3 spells CASSSTYEQYF. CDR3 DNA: TGTGCCAGCAGCTCTACCTACGAGCAGTACTTC.

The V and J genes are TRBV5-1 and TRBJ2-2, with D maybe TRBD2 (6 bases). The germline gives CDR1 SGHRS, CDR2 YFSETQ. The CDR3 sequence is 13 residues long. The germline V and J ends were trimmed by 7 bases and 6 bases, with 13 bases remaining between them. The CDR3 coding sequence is TGCGCCAGCGGTTCTAGGGAGGCCGGGGAGCTGTTTTTT. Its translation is CASGSREAGELFF.